Here is one TCR beta chain with its context. Time point defined: patch test 3, about 24 weeks after DPC sensitization. Regarding treatment: therapeutic diphenylcyclopropenone sensitization with weekly scalp DPC. Patch tests were applied only after blood draws. Before extraction, the whole blood was not fractionated, and total RNA was taken from it. Germline V lookup: CDR1 LGHNA, CDR2 YSLEER. Unmatched junction bases numbered 10, after V lost 5 bases and J lost 4 bases. The CDR3 length is 16 residues. The data are from a study of human T cells and chemical hapten exposure. One entry per CDR3 protein results from TCRdb running MiXCR on the RACE reads. The repertoire consists of some 79,000 distinct CDR3 sequences, with 10% to 11% occurring once and the leading ten covering roughly 3.7%.

Here the sequenced sample was whole blood, taken in connection with sensitization to the hapten diphenylcyclopropenone (DPC). The clonotype comes from a woman aged 50 to 65 with alopecia areata. Some clones in this sample may be carry-over from other donors' samples. This chain joins TRBV4-3 and TRBJ2-3; 9 positions match TRBD1. For the CDR3, the DNA is TGCGCCAGCAGCTCAAGACAGGGGGGTAAAGCAGATACGCAGTATTTT. The encoded protein is CASSSRQGGKADTQYF.